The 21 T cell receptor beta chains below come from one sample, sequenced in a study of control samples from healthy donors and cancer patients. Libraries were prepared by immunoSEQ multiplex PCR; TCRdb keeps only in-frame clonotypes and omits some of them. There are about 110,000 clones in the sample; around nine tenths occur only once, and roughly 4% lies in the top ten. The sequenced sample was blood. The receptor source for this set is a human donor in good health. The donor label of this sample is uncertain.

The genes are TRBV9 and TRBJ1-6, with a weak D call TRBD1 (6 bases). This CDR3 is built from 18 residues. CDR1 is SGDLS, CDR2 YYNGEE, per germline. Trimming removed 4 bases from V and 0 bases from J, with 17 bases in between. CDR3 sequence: CASSLSRTDSSYNSPLHF. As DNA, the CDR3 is TGTGCCAGCAGCCTCTCCAGGACAGACAGCTCCTATAATTCACCCCTCCACTTT.

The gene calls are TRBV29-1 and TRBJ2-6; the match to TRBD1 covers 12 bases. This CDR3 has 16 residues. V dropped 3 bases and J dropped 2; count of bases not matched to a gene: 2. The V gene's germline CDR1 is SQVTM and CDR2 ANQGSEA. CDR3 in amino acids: CSVDGTGGAGANVLTF. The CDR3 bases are TGCAGCGTTGATGGGACAGGGGGCGCTGGGGCCAACGTCCTGACTTTC.

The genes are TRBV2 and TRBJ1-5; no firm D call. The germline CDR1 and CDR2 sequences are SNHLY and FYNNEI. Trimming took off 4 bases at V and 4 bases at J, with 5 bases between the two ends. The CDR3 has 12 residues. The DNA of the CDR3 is TGTGCCAGCAGTGCCCGTAATCAGCCCCAGCATTTT. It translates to CASSARNQPQHF. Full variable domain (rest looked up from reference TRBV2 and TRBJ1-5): EPEVTQTPSHQVTQMGQEVILRCVPISNHLYFYWYRQILGQKVEFLVSFYNNEISEKSEIFDDQFSVERPDGSNFTLKIRSTKLEDSAMYFCASSARNQPQHFGDGTRLSIL.

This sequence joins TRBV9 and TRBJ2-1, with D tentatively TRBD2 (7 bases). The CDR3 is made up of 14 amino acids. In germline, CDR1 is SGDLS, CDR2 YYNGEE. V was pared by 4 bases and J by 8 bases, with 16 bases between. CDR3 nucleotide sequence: TGTGCCAGCAGCCCCCGGGGGGCCGGGGATGAGCAGTTCTTC. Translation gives CASSPRGAGDEQFF.

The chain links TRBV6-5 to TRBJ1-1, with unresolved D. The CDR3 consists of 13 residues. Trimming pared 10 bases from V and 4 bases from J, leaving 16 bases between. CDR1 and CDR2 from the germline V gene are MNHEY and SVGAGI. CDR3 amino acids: CATDVDGPTEAFF. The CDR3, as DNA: TGTGCCACAGATGTAGACGGGCCCACTGAAGCTTTCTTT.

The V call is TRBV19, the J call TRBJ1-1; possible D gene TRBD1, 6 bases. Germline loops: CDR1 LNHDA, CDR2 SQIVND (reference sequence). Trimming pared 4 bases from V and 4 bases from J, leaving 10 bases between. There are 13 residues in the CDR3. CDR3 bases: TGTGCCAGTAGTAGGGGGCTCGGCACTGAAGCTTTCTTT. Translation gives CASSRGLGTEAFF.

Written as DNA, the CDR3 is TGTGCCAGTAGTATAGGAGGGGGGCGGAACGAGCAGTACTTC. Translating gives CASSIGGGRNEQYF. V gene TRBV19 combines with J gene TRBJ2-7; TRBD1 or TRBD2 may be the D gene (6 bases each). V lost 1 base and J 5 bases, leaving 12 bases between the germline ends. Germline V lookup: CDR1 LNHDA, CDR2 SQIVND (reference sequence). The CDR3 contains 14 residues.

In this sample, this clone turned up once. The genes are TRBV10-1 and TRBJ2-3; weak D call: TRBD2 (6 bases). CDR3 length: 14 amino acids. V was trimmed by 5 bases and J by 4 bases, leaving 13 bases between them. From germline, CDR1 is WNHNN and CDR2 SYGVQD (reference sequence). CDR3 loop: CASSMSGVADTQYF. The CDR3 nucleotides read TGCGCCAGCAGTATGTCGGGGGTAGCAGATACGCAGTATTTT.

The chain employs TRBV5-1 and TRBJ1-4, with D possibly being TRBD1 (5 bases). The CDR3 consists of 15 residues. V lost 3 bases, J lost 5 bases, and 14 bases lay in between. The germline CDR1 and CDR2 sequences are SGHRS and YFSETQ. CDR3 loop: CASSSNPGGNEKLFF. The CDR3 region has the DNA TGCGCCAGCAGCTCGAACCCCGGGGGGAATGAAAAACTGTTTTTT.

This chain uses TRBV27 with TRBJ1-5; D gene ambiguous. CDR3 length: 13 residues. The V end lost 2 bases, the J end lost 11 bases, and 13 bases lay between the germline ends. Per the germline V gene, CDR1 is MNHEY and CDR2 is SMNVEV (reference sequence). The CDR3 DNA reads TGTGCCAGCAGTTTAAGCGCCCCTGCCGCCCAGCATTTT. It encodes CASSLSAPAAQHF.

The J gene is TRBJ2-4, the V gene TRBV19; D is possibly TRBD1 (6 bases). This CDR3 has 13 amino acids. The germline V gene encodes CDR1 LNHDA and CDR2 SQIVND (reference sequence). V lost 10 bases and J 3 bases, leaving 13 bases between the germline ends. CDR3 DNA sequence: TGTGCCACGTGGGGGCGCGACAAAAACATTCAGTACTTC. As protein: CATWGRDKNIQYF.

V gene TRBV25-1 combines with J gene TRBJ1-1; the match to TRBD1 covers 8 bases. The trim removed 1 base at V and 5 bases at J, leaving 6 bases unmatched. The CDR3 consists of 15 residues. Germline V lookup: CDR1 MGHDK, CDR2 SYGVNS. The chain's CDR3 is CASSELLGTGTEAFF. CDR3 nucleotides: TGTGCCAGCAGTGAATTGCTGGGGACAGGAACTGAAGCTTTCTTT.

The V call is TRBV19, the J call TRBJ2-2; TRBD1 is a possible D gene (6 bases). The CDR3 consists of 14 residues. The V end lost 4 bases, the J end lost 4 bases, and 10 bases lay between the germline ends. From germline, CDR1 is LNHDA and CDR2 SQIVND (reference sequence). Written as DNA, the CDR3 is TGTGCCAGTAGTACCGGCAGGGGCACCGGGGAGCTGTTTTTT. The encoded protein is CASSTGRGTGELFF.

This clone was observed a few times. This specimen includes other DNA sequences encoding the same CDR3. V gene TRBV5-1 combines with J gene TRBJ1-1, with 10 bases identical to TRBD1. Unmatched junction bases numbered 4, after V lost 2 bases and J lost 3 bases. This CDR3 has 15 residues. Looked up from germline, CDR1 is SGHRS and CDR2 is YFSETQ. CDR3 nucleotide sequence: TGCGCCAGCAGCTTAGCCGGGACAGGGGACACTGAAGCTTTCTTT. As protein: CASSLAGTGDTEAFF.

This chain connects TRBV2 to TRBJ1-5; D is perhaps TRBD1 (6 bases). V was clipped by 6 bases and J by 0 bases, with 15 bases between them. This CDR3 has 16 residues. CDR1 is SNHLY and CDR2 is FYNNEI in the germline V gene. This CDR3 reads CASSPQGGGSNQPQHF. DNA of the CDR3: TGTGCCAGCAGCCCTCAAGGGGGAGGTAGCAATCAGCCCCAGCATTTT. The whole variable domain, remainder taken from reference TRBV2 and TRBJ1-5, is EPEVTQTPSHQVTQMGQEVILRCVPISNHLYFYWYRQILGQKVEFLVSFYNNEISEKSEIFDDQFSVERPDGSNFTLKIRSTKLEDSAMYFCASSPQGGGSNQPQHFGDGTRLSIL.

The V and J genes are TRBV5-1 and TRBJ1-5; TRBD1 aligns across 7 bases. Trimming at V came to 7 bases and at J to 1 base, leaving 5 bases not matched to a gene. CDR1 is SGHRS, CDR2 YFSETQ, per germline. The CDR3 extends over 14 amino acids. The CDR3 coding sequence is TGCGCCAGCTGGCGGGGACAGAGCAATCAGCCCCAGCATTTT. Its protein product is CASWRGQSNQPQHF.

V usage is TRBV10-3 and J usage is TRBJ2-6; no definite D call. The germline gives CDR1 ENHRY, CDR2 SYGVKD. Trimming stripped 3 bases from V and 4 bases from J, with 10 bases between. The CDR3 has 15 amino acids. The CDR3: CAISEVAIGANVLTF. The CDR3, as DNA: TGTGCCATCAGTGAAGTGGCCATAGGGGCCAACGTCCTGACTTTC.

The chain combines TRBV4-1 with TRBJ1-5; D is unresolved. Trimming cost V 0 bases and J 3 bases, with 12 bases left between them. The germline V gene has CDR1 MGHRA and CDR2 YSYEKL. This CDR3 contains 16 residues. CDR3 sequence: CASSQDLAGSNQPQHF. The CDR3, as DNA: TGCGCCAGCAGCCAAGATCTTGCCGGATCCAATCAGCCCCAGCATTTT.

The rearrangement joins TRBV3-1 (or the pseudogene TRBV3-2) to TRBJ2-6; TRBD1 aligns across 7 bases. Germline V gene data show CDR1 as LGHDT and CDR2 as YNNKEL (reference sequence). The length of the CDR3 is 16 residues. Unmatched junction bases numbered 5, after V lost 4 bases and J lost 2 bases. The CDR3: CASSPDRPAGANVLTF. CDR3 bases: TGTGCCAGCAGCCCGGACAGGCCGGCTGGGGCCAACGTCCTGACTTTC.

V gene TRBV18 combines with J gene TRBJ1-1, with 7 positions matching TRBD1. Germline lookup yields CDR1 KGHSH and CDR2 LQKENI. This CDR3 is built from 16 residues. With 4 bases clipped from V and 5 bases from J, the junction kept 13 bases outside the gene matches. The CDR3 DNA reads TGTGCCAGCTCACTAATAGAAATCACAGGGGATACTGAAGCTTTCTTT. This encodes CASSLIEITGDTEAFF.

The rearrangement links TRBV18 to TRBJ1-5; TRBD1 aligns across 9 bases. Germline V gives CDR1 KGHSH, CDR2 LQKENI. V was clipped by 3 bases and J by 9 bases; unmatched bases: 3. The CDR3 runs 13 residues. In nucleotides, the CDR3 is TGTGCCAGCTCACCTGGACAGGGGCCGCCCCAGCATTTT. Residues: CASSPGQGPPQHF.